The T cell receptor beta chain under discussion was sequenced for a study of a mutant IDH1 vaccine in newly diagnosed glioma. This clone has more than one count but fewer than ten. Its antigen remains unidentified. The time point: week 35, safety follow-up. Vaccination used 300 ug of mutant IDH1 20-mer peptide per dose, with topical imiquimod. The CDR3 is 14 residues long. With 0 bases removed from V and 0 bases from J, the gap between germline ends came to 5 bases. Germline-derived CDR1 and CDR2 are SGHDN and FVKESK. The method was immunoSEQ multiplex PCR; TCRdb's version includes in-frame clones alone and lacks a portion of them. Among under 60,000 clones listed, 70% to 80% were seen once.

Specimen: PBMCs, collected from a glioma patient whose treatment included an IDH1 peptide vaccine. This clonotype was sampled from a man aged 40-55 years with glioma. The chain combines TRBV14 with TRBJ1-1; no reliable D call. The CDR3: CASSQDSMNTEAFF. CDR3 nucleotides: TGTGCCAGCAGCCAAGACAGCATGAACACTGAAGCTTTCTTT. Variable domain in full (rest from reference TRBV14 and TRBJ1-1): EAGVTQFPSHSVIEKGQTVTLRCDPISGHDNLYWYRRVMGKEIKFLLHFVKESKQDESGMPNNRFLAERTGGTYSTLKVQPAELEDSGVYFCASSQDSMNTEAFFGQGTRLTVV.